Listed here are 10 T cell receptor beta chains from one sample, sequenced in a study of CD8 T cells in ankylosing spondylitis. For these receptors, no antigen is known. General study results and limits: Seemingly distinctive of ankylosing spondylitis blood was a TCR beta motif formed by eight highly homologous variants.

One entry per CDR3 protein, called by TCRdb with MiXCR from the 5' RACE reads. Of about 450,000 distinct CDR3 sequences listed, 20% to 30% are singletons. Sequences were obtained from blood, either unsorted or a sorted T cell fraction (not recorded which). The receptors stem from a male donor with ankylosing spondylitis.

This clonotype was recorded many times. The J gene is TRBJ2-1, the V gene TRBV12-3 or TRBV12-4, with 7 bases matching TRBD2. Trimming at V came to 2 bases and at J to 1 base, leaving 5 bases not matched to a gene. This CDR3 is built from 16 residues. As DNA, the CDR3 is TGTGCCAGCAGTTTATGGGGGGGGGGTTCCTACAATGAGCAGTTCTTC. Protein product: CASSLWGGGSYNEQFF.

CDR3 sequence: CASSGTRGTSPLHF. The CDR3 bases are TGTGCCAGCAGTGGGACAAGGGGCACTTCACCCCTCCACTTT. This chain connects TRBV12-3 or TRBV12-4 to TRBJ1-6; weak D call: TRBD1 (6 bases). This CDR3 has 14 amino acids. Trimming took off 5 bases at V and 9 bases at J, with 14 bases between the two ends.

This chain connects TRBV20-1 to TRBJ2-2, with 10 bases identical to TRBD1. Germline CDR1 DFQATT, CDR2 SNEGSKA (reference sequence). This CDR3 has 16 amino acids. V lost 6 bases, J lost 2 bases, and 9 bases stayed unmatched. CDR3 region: CSAPQGDRGNTGELFF. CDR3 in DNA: TGCAGTGCCCCACAGGGGGACAGGGGCAACACCGGGGAGCTGTTTTTT.

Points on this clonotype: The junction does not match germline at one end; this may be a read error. DNA for the CDR3: TGCAGTGCCAGAGCAGACAGGGAAGCTCAGCCCCAGCATTTT. Translated: CSARADREAQPQHF. V usage is TRBV20-1 and J usage is TRBJ1-5; 7 nucleotides match TRBD1. The germline V gene has CDR1 DFQATT and CDR2 SNEGSKA (reference sequence). The CDR3 contains 14 residues.

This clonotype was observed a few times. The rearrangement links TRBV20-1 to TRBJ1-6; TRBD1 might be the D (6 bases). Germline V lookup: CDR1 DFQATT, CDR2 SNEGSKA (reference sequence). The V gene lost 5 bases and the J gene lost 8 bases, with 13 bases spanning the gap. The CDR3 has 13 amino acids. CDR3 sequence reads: CSAPQGLHSPLHF. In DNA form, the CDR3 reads TGCAGTGCTCCACAGGGTTTGCATTCACCCCTCCACTTT.

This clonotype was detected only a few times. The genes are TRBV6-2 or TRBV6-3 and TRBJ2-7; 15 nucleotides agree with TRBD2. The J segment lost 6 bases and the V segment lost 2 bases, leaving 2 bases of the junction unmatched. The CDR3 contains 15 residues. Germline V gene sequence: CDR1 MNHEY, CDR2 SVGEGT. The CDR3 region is CASSYAGLAGGEQYF. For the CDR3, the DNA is TGTGCCAGCAGTTACGCGGGACTAGCGGGAGGCGAGCAGTACTTC.

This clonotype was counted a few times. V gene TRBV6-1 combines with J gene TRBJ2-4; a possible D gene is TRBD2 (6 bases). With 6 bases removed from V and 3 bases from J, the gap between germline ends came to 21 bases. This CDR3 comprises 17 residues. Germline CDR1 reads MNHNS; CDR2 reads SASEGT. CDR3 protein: CASRPVVGGIGKNIQYF. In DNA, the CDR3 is TGTGCCAGCAGGCCCGTCGTGGGGGGAATAGGCAAAAACATTCAGTACTTC.

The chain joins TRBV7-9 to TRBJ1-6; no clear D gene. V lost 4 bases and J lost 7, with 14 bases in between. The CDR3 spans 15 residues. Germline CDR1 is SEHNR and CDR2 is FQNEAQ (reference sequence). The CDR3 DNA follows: TGTGCCAGCAGCTCCCCCGCCCGGGGAAATTCACCCCTCCACTTT. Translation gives CASSSPARGNSPLHF.

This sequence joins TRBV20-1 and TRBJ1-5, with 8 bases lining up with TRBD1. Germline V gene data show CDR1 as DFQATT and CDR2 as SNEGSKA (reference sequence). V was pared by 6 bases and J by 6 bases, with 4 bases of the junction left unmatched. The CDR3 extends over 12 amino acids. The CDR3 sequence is CSASDRGQPQHF. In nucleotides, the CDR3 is TGCAGTGCCTCAGACAGGGGTCAGCCCCAGCATTTT.

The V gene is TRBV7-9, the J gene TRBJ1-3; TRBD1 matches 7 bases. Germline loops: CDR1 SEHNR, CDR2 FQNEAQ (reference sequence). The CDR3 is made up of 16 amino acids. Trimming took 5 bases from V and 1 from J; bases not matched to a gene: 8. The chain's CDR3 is CASSRDSLRSGNTIYF. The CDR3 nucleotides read TGTGCCAGCAGCCGGGACAGCCTGAGGTCTGGAAACACCATATATTTT.